The text below deals with one TCR beta chain. Its antigen is currently unknown. The source of the sample is a study of T cells in localized non-small cell lung cancer. Study-level results: Elevated circulating T cell density in blood was associated with longer overall survival. Appearing in adjacent lung were a median around 60 of the top 100 tumor clones. There was higher T cell clonality in uninvolved adjacent lung than in tumor, and it was highest there.

Repertoires were generated with immunoSEQ multiplex PCR, while TCRdb's copy carries only in-frame clones and drops some. The sample has tens of thousands of clones, approximately 72% seen once. The CDR3 runs 18 residues. Germline V lookup: CDR1 MNHEY, CDR2 SMNVEV (reference sequence). V trimming: 3 bases; J trimming: 0 bases; junction bases outside the gene matches: 9. The chain is built from TRBV27 and TRBJ2-1, with 9 bases that match TRBD2. This material consisted of peripheral blood, taken before any cancer treatment. The sequence came from a male donor at least 60 years old with stage II squamous cell lung carcinoma. Here the CDR3 DNA reads TGTGCCAGCAGTTTTTCTAGCGGGGCCCTGAGCTCCTACAATGAGCAGTTCTTC. Its protein product is CASSFSSGALSSYNEQFF.